This TCR beta chain derives from a study of molecular identifiers for immune sequencing clone quantification. Germline CDR1 is MNHEY and CDR2 is SMNVEV (reference sequence). The germline V and J ends were trimmed by 0 bases and 8 bases, with 13 bases remaining between them. The CDR3 runs 14 residues. Whole-study findings and limits: More than 97% of effector molecules, versus under 1% of naive-cell molecules, belonged to clones above 20 RNA copies. Even with more than 950,000 naive cells present, spiked Jurkat TCR RNA from one cell was reportedly detectable. Shared barcodes on identical TCR molecules could underestimate the sizes of highly expanded clones.

Listed TCR primers and previously described methods were used for bulk TCR libraries. Each CDR3 protein gets one entry after TCRdb re-called the PCR reads with MiXCR. The repertoire holds about 630,000 distinct CDR3 sequences, with 25% as singletons. At least ten counts were recorded for this clonotype. Its antigen is still unknown. This receptor was obtained from a human donor in good health. Some libraries in this study had Jurkat cell RNA spiked in. The J gene is TRBJ1-2, the V gene TRBV27; D remains unclear. The sequencing input was naive CD8+ T cells from blood, with Jurkat cell RNA spiked in. Subset meaning: FACS-sorted CD8+CD4-CCR7+CD45RA+ naive T cells. CDR3 bases: TGTGCCAGCAGTTTATCGGTCCCGATACAGGGCTACACCTTC. The encoded protein is CASSLSVPIQGYTF.